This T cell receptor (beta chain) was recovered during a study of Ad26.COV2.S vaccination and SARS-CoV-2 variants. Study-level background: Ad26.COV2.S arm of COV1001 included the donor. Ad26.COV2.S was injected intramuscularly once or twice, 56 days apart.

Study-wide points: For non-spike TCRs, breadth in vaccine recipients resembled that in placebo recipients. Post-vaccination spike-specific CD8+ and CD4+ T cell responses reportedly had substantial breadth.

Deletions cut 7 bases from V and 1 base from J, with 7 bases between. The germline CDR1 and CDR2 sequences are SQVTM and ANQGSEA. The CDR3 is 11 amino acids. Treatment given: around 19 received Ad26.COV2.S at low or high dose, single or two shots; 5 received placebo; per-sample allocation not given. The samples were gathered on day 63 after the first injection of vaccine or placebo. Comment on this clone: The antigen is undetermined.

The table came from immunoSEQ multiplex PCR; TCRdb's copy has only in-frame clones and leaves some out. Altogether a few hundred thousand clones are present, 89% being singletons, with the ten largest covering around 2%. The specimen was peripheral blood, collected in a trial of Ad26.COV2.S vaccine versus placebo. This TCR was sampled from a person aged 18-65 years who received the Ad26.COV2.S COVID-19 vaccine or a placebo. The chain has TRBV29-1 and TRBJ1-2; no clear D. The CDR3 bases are TGCAGCGCCCTCGTTAACTATGGCTACACCTTC. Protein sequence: CSALVNYGYTF. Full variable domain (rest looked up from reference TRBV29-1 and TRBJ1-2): SAVISQKPSRDICQRGTSLTIQCQVDSQVTMMFWYRQQPGQSLTLIATANQGSEATYESGFVIDKFPISRPNLTFSTLTVSNMSPEDSSIYLCSALVNYGYTFGSGTRLTVV.